The entry that follows covers one T cell receptor beta chain sequence. The protocol was immunoSEQ multiplex PCR, while the TCRdb copy is restricted to in-frame clones and leaves out a portion. The sample includes tens of thousands of clones, 84% of them seen just once. This entry belongs to a study of OX40 agonist ivuxolimab in advanced cancers. Turning to the study itself: Patients with hepatocellular carcinoma, melanoma, renal cell or head and neck cancer made up the dose-escalation patients. In three patients, partial responses were observed, one with hepatocellular carcinoma and two with cutaneous melanoma.

V shed 5 bases and J 3 bases; nucleotides not matched to a gene: 10. Per the germline V gene, CDR1 is SEHNR and CDR2 is FQNEAQ (reference sequence). The CDR3 contains 16 residues. The clonotype comes from an adult with an advanced solid tumor such as melanoma, head and neck, liver or kidney cancer. Sequencing used CD4+ or CD8+ T cells sorted from blood, obtained in a trial of the OX40 agonist ivuxolimab. V gene TRBV7-9 combines with J gene TRBJ1-1; 9 bases are a match to TRBD1. CDR3 loop: CASSRGLGQGYTEAFF. The CDR3 nucleotides read TGTGCCAGCAGCCGAGGGCTTGGACAGGGGTACACTGAAGCTTTCTTT.